This TCR beta chain was obtained from a study of T cells in Graves' hyperthyroidism and ophthalmopathy. Study results and limitations: Among clonotypes expanded in thyroid above 0.001, most were also found in blood.

The J segment lost 11 bases and the V segment lost 4 bases, leaving 14 bases of the junction unmatched. CDR1 is GTSNPN and CDR2 is SVGIG in the germline V gene (reference sequence). This CDR3 has 15 residues. Cells are PBMCs isolated from around 9.4 ml of fresh blood. This clonotype was seen a handful of times. What it binds is unknown. What was amplified from RNA transcripts were TCR beta CDR3 regions. The HTBI primer set drove a first-round RT-PCR of the TCR CDR3. TCRdb ran MiXCR on the multiplex PCR reads and lists one entry per CDR3 protein. The sample carries some 720,000 distinct CDR3 sequences, 16% recorded once.

This chain joins TRBV30 and TRBJ1-4, with TRBD1 identical over 9 bases. The TCR comes from a man in his late teens or twenties with Graves' hyperthyroidism. Material: blood. The CDR3 spells CAWIPPGQGGRKLFF. As DNA, the CDR3 is TGTGCCTGGATCCCACCGGGACAGGGTGGGAGGAAACTGTTTTTT. The complete variable domain, with remaining parts taken from reference TRBV30 and TRBJ1-4, reads SQTIHQWPATLVQPVGSPLSLECTVEGTSNPNLYWYRQAAGRGLQLLFYSVGIGQISSEVPQNLSASRPQDRQFILSSKKLLLSDSGFYLCAWIPPGQGGRKLFFGSGTQLSVL.